The 5 T cell receptor beta chains in this list originate from one sample, sequenced in a study of vaccination and CD4 T cells after COVID-19. Sequence data for DNA of cultured CD4+ T cells were generated by the Oncomine TCR Beta short-read assay. From the PCR reads, TCRdb called clonotypes with MiXCR, one entry per CDR3 protein. The data show around 12,000 distinct CDR3 sequences, approximately 82% seen once. Their antigens are not known. Treatment of the sample: roughly 10-day PBMC culture with coronavirus spike peptide pools or control peptides (ViraFEST assay). Sequences were obtained from CD4+ T cells from blood, cultured in vitro. Source of these receptors: a human donor who had recovered from COVID-19.

The chain is built from TRBV20-1 and TRBJ1-5; D is unclear. The CDR3 length is 13 residues. V dropped 3 bases and J dropped 6 bases, with 12 bases sitting between them. Germline-derived CDR1 and CDR2 are DFQATT and SNEGSKA (reference sequence). The CDR3 DNA sequence: TGCAGTGCTAGGACTGTTTTGGTTCAGCCCCAGCATTTT. Its translation is CSARTVLVQPQHF.

The V call is TRBV7-2, the J call TRBJ2-5, with 7 nucleotides matching TRBD2. Germline CDR1 and CDR2: SGHTA and FQGNSA. The junction had 3 bases not matched to a gene; V was cut back by 0 bases and J by 5 bases. This CDR3 has 14 residues. CDR3 in DNA: TGTGCCAGCAGCTTAGCGGGGAGGGGCGAGACCCAGTACTTC. The encoded protein is CASSLAGRGETQYF.

The chain couples TRBV6-2 or TRBV6-3 to TRBJ1-5, with TRBD1 identical over 9 bases. CDR1 MNHEY and CDR2 SVGEGT come from the germline V gene. The J segment lost 7 bases and the V segment lost 2 bases, leaving 9 bases of the junction unmatched. The CDR3 has 16 amino acids. The CDR3 here is CASSYPTNRGRQPQHF. The CDR3 bases are TGTGCCAGCAGTTACCCCACCAACAGGGGGCGCCAGCCCCAGCATTTT.

This clonotype was counted between two and nine times. This rearrangement joins TRBV6-5 to TRBJ1-1, with 7 bases matching TRBD1. Germline V gene sequence: CDR1 MNHEY, CDR2 SVGAGI. This CDR3 spans 14 amino acids. J was trimmed by 4 bases and V by 4 bases; bases with no gene match: 6. CDR3 DNA: TGTGCCAGCAGTTTTTCCAGGGGGAGCACTGAAGCTTTCTTT. Translated: CASSFSRGSTEAFF.

CDR3 nucleotides: TGTGCCAGCAGCTTCTGGGACAGGGGGCTGGGGGGAGGATCCTACGAGCAGTACTTC. Protein sequence: CASSFWDRGLGGGSYEQYF. V usage is TRBV7-2 and J usage is TRBJ2-7, with 12 bases that match TRBD1. The J segment lost 1 base and the V segment lost 3 bases, leaving 13 bases of the junction unmatched. Germline CDR1 and CDR2: SGHTA and FQGNSA. The CDR3 sequence is 19 residues long.